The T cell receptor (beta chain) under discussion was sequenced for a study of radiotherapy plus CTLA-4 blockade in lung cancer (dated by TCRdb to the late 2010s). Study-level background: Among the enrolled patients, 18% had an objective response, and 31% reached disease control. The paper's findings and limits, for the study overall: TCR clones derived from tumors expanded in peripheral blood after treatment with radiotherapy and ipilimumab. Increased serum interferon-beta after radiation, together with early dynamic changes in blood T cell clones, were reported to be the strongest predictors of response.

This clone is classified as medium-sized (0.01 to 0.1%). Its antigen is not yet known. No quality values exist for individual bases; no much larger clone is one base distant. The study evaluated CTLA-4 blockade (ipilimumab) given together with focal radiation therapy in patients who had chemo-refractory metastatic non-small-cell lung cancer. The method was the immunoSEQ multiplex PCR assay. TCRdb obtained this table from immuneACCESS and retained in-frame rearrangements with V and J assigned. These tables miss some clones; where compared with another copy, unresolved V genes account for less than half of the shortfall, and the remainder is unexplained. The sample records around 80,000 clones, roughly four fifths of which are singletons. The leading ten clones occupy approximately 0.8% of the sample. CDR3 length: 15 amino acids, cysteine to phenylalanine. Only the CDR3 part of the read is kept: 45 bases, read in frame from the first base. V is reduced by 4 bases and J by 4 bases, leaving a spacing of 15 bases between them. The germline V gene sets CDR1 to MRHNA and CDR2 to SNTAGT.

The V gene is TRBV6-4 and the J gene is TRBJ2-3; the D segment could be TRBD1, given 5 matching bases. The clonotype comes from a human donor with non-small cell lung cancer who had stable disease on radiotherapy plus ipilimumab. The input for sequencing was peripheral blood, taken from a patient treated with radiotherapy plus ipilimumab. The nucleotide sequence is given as TGTGCCAGCAGTGCTGTCGTAGGGGCGGCAGATACGCAGTATTTT. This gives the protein CASSAVVGAADTQYF.